This T cell receptor (beta chain) emerged from a study of cytomegalovirus exposure and HLA in healthy donors. Germline V gene data show CDR1 as MNHEY and CDR2 as SVGAGI. This CDR3 region has 13 residues. J was trimmed by 8 bases and V by 6 bases; bases with no gene match: 7. Study outcomes and limitations: The investigators catalogued 150 to 200 TCR beta chains as cytomegalovirus-associated. Immune exposure information available was restricted to CMV serostatus. Across donors, presence/absence analyses took sequencing depth to be roughly uniform.

Of note for this clone: Its antigen is unidentified.

It was with 60 Vbeta and 13 Jbeta primers that the PCR ran. Sequencing was performed with immunoSEQ multiplex PCR; in TCRdb, only in-frame clones are kept and a portion is missing. This sample has roughly 90,000 clones, with 74% found just once. This clonotype originated in a young man in good health and CMV-seropositive. The genes are TRBV6-5 and TRBJ1-2; 9 bases are shared with TRBD1. Input material: PBMCs. CDR3 sequence: CASRSTGGDGYTF. CDR3 DNA: TGTGCCAGCAGGTCGACAGGGGGAGACGGCTACACCTTC.